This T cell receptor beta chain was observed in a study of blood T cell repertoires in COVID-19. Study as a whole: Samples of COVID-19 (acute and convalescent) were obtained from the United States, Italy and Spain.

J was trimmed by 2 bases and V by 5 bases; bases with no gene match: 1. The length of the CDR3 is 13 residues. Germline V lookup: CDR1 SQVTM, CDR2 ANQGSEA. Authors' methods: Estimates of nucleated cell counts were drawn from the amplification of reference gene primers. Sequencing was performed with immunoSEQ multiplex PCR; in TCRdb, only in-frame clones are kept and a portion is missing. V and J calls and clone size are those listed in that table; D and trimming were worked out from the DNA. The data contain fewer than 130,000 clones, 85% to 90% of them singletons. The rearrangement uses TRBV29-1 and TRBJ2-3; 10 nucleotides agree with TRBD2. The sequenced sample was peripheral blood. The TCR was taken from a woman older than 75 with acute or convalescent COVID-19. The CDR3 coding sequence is TGCAGCGTTACTAGCGGGGCCACAGATACGCAGTATTTT. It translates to CSVTSGATDTQYF.